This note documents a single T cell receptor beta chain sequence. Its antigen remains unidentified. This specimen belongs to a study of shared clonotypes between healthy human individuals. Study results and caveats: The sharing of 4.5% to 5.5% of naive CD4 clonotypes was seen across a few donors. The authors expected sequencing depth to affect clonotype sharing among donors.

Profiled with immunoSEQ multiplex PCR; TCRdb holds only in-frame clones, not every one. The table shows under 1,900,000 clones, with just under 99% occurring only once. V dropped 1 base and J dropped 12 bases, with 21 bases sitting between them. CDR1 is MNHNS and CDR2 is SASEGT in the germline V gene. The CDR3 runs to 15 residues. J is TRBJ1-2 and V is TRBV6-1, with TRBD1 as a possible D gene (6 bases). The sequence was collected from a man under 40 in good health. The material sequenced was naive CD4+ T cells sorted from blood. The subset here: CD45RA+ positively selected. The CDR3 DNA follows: TGTGCCAGCAGTGAAGGTTCCGGACAGCTCCCCGTTAACACCTTC. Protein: CASSEGSGQLPVNTF.